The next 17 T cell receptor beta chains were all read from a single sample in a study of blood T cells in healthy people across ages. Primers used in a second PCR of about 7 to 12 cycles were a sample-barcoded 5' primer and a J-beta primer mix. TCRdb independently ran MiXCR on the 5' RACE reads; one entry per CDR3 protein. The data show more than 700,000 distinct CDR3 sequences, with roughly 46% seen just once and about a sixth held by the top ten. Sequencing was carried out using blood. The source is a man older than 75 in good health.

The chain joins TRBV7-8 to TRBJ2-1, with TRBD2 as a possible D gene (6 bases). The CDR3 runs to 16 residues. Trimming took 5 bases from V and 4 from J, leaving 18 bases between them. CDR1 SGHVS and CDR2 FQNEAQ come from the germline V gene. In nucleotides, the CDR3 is TGTGCCAGCAGCCGCACGGGGGAGCGGAGTTACAATGAGCAGTTCTTC. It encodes CASSRTGERSYNEQFF.

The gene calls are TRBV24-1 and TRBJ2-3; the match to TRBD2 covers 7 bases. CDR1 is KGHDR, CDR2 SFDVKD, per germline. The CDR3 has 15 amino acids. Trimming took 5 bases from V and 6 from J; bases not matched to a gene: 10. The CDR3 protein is CATSVASSGGDTQYF. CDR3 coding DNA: TGTGCCACCAGTGTTGCGTCTAGCGGTGGGGATACGCAGTATTTT.

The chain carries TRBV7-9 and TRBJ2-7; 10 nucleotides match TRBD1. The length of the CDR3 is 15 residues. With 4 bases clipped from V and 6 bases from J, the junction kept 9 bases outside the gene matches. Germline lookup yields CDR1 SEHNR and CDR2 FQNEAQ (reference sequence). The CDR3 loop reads CASSSRDRGRFEQYF. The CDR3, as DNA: TGTGCCAGCAGCTCCCGGGACAGGGGCCGGTTCGAGCAGTACTTC. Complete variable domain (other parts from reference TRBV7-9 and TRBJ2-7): DTGVSQNPRHKITKRGQNVTFRCDPISEHNRLYWYRQTLGQGPEFLTYFQNEAQLEKSRLLSDRFSAERPKGSFSTLEIQRTEQGDSAMYLCASSSRDRGRFEQYFGPGTRLTVT.

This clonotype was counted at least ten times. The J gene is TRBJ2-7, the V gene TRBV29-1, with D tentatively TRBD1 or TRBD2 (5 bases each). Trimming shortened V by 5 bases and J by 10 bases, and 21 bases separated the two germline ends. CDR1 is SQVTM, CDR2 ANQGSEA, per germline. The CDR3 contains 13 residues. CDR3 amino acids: CSVTPGTLNSQYF. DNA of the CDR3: TGCAGCGTTACTCCCGGGACCCTGAATTCCCAGTACTTC.

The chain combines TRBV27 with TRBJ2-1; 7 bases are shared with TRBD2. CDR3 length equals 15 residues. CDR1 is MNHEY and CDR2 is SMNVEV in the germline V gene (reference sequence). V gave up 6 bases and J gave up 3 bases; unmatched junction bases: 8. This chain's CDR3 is CASRLTSDFYNEQFF. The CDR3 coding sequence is TGTGCCAGCAGGCTTACTAGCGACTTCTACAATGAGCAGTTCTTC.

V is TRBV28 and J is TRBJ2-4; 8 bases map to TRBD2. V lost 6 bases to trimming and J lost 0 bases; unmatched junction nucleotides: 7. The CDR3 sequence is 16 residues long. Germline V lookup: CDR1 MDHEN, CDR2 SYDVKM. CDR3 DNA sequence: TGTGCCAGCAGACTCGGGGGGGTCGGAGCCAAAAACATTCAGTACTTC. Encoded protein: CASRLGGVGAKNIQYF.

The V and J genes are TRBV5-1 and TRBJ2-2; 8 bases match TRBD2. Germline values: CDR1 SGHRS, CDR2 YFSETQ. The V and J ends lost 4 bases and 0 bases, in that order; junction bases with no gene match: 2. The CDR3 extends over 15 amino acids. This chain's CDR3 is CASSGGLANTGELFF. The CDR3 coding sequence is TGCGCCAGCAGCGGGGGACTAGCGAACACCGGGGAGCTGTTTTTT.

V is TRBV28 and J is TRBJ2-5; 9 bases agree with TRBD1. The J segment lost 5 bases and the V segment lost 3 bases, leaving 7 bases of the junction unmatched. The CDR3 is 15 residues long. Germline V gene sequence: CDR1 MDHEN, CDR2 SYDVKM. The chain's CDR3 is CASSLDRGYAETQYF. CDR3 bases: TGTGCCAGCAGTTTGGACAGGGGATATGCTGAGACCCAGTACTTC.

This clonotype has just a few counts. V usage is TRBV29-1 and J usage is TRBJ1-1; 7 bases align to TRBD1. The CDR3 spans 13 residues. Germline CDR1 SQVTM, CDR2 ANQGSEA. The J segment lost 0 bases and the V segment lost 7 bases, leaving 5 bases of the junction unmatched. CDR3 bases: TGCAGCGGCGGACAGGCAATGAACACTGAAGCTTTCTTT. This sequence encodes CSGGQAMNTEAFF.

The DNA of the CDR3 is TGTGCCAGCAGTGGGACTGGGATCGATGAGCAGTTCTTC. Its translation is CASSGTGIDEQFF. This chain connects TRBV28 to TRBJ2-1, with D possibly TRBD2 on 6 matching bases. Germline CDR1 MDHEN, CDR2 SYDVKM. The CDR3 loop spans 13 amino acids. Trimming cost V 5 bases and J 8 bases, with 13 bases left between them.

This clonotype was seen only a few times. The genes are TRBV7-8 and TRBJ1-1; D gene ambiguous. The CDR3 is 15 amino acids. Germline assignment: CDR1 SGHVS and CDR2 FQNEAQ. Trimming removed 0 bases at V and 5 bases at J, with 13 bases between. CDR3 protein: CASSLAPGSRTEAFF. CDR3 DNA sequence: TGTGCCAGCAGCTTAGCGCCGGGGTCGAGGACTGAAGCTTTCTTT.

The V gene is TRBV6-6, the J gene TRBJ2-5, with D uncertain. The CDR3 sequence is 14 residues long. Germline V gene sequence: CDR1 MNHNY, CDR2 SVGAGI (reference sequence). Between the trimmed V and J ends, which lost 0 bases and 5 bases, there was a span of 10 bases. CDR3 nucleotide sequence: TGTGCCAGCAGTTACTCGATCAAGTTGGAGACCCAGTACTTC. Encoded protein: CASSYSIKLETQYF.

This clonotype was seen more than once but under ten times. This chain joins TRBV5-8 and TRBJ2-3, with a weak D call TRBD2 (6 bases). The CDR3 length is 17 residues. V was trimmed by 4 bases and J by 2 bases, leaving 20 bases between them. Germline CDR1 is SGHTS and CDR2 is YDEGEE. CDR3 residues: CASSPDLAVIDTDTQYF. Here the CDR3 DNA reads TGTGCCAGCAGCCCGGACTTAGCGGTAATAGACACAGATACGCAGTATTTT.

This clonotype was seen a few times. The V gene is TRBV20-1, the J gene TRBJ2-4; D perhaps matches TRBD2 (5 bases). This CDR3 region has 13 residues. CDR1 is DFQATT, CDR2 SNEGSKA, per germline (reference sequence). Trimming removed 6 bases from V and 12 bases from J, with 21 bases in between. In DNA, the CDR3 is TGCAGTGCCGAGATATTCGCGGGTGGGGATCAGTACTTC. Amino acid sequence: CSAEIFAGGDQYF.

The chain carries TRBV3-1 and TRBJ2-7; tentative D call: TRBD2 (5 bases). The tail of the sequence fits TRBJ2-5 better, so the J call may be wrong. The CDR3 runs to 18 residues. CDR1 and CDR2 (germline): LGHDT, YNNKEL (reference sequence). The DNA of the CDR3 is TGTGCCAGCAGCCAGGCCACCGCCATCTGGACTTCCCAAGAGACCCAGTACTTC. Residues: CASSQATAIWTSQETQYF.

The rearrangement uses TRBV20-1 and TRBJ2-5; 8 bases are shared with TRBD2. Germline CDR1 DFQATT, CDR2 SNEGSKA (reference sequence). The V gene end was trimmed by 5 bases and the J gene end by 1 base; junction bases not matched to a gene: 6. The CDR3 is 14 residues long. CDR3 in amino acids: CSARAGDLQETQYF. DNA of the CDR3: TGCAGTGCTCGAGCGGGGGACCTCCAAGAGACCCAGTACTTC.

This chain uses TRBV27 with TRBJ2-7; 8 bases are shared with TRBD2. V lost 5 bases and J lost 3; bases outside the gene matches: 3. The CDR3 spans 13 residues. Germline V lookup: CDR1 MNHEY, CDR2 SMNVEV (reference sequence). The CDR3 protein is CASSSGSDYEQYF. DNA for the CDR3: TGTGCCAGCAGTAGCGGGAGTGACTACGAGCAGTACTTC.